A single T cell receptor beta chain is shown here with its context. What it binds is unknown. The junction departs from germline at one end; a sequencing error may be responsible. Next came a second PCR, run for about 6 to 12 cycles, which used a sample-barcoded 5' primer along with a J-beta primer mix. TCRdb ran MiXCR on the 5' RACE reads and lists one entry per CDR3 protein. The table shows more than 800,000 distinct CDR3 sequences, with less than 50% occurring only once. The entry originates in a study of blood T cells in healthy people across ages. Findings and caveats of the study: Observed TCR beta diversity per million T cells went down as age went up. This fall followed a roughly linear course with age.

This CDR3 region has 11 residues. Germline CDR1 and CDR2: SQVTM and ANQGSEA. The authors drew about 10 milliliters of peripheral blood from each donor. This receptor was obtained from a woman in her sixties in good health. Sequencing was done on a sample of blood. J is TRBJ2-1 and V is TRBV29-1, with D perhaps TRBD1 (5 bases). The CDR3 sequence is CSHVRANEQFF. In nucleotides, the CDR3 is TGTAGTCATGTCAGGGCTAATGAGCAGTTCTTC.